This note documents a single T cell receptor beta chain sequence. Its antigen is as yet unknown. From germline, CDR1 is MGHRA and CDR2 YSYEKL. This CDR3 comprises 13 residues. V was pared by 7 bases and J by 6 bases, with 15 bases between. This sample is part of a study of cytomegalovirus exposure and HLA in healthy donors. Study-wide findings and caveats: Highly shared sequence variants in one cluster were likely a sequencing artifact.

Primers: 60 Vbeta forward and 13 Jbeta reverse. Some clones are missing from TCRdb's copy, which holds only in-frame ones; the method was immunoSEQ multiplex PCR. The table includes 150,000 to 200,000 clones, about 83% detected once. Sequencing was performed on PBMCs. This clonotype originated in a girl under 18 in good health and CMV-seropositive. This chain connects TRBV4-1 to TRBJ1-1, with D perhaps TRBD1 (5 bases). CDR3 nucleotide sequence: TGCGCCAGCACCCCCCAGGGATTGTCTGAAGCTTTCTTT. This gives the protein CASTPQGLSEAFF.